This T cell receptor (beta chain) came from a study of cytomegalovirus exposure and HLA in healthy donors. Findings and caveats of the study: As a later analysis showed, several of the most significant clusters appeared to be linked to common viral pathogens. Most TCR sequences proved rare, with some public TCRs found in many donors.

This clone was observed a handful of times. Its antigen is not known. The ends lost 2 bases at V and 1 base at J; junction bases unmatched: 5. The CDR3 consists of 15 residues. Germline loops: CDR1 GTSNPN, CDR2 SVGIG (reference sequence). In the PCR, 60 Vbeta and 13 Jbeta primers were used. TCRdb keeps only in-frame clones here, not all; method: immunoSEQ multiplex PCR. The sample shows around 140,000 clones, approximately 80% of them seen only once. The sequenced sample was PBMCs. V gene TRBV30 combines with J gene TRBJ1-3; 7 bases are a match to TRBD1. This TCR came from a woman under 30 in good health and CMV-seropositive. Written as DNA, the CDR3 is TGTGCCTGGAGTAGGGACAGTGGATCTGGAAACACCATATATTTT. Translation gives CAWSRDSGSGNTIYF. The full variable domain, rest sourced from reference TRBV30 and TRBJ1-3, is SQTIHQWPATLVQPVGSPLSLECTVEGTSNPNLYWYRQAAGRGLQLLFYSVGIGQISSEVPQNLSASRPQDRQFILSSKKLLLSDSGFYLCAWSRDSGSGNTIYFGEGSWLTVV.